Shown below are 28 T cell receptor beta chains from a single sample sequenced in a study of blood T cell repertoires in COVID-19. Only in-frame clones appear in the TCRdb table, and some are missing; sequencing was by immunoSEQ multiplex PCR. The data contain about 4,300 clones, 60% to 80% of them seen just once; the ten biggest clones take up around two fifths. The sequencing input was peripheral blood. The receptors were gathered from a human donor with active or convalescent COVID-19. The donor label of this sample is uncertain.

The chain uses TRBV7-8 and TRBJ2-3; D may be TRBD2 (5 bases). The V end was cut by 5 bases, the J end by 0 bases, with 9 bases between. From germline, CDR1 is SGHVS and CDR2 FQNEAQ. The CDR3 is 14 amino acids. The CDR3 loop reads CASSRGLSTDTQYF. The CDR3 DNA follows: TGTGCCAGCAGCCGAGGGCTTAGCACAGATACGCAGTATTTT. The whole variable domain, remainder taken from reference TRBV7-8 and TRBJ2-3, is GAGVSQSPRYKVAKRGQDVALRCDPISGHVSLFWYQQALGQGPEFLTYFQNEAQLDKSGLPSDRFFAERPEGSVSTLKIQRTQQEDSAVYLCASSRGLSTDTQYFGPGTRLTVL.

J is TRBJ2-1 and V is TRBV2; D is uncertain. V lost 8 bases and J 8 bases, leaving 16 bases between the germline ends. CDR3 length equals 13 residues. CDR1 and CDR2 (germline): SNHLY, FYNNEI. CDR3 bases: TGTGCCAGCCGACGGCTCACTCGGGATGAGCAGTTCTTC. Amino acids: CASRRLTRDEQFF. Full variable domain (missing parts from reference TRBV2 and TRBJ2-1): EPEVTQTPSHQVTQMGQEVILRCVPISNHLYFYWYRQILGQKVEFLVSFYNNEISEKSEIFDDQFSVERPDGSNFTLKIRSTKLEDSAMYFCASRRLTRDEQFFGPGTRLTVL.

V gene TRBV6-2 or TRBV6-3 combines with J gene TRBJ1-5; 11 nucleotides line up with TRBD1. The V and J ends lost 6 bases and 5 bases, in that order; junction bases with no gene match: 6. The CDR3 is 15 residues long. The germline V gene has CDR1 MNHEY and CDR2 SVGEGT. The CDR3 DNA sequence: TGTGCCAGCAGCACCCGGGACAGGGGGTATCAGCCCCAGCATTTT. Protein product: CASSTRDRGYQPQHF.

This clone was seen just once. The genes are TRBV5-1 and TRBJ1-3, with TRBD1 matching 7 bases. The CDR3 sequence is 16 residues long. V lost 2 bases to trimming and J lost 3 bases; unmatched junction nucleotides: 8. Germline V gene sequence: CDR1 SGHRS, CDR2 YFSETQ. The CDR3 sequence is CASSLEGRTGGNTIYF. CDR3 nucleotides: TGCGCCAGCAGCTTAGAAGGAAGGACAGGTGGAAACACCATATATTTT.

The chain carries TRBV11-3 and TRBJ2-7, with 8 bases fitting TRBD2. With V trimmed by 1 base and J by 3 bases, 5 bases remained unmatched. This CDR3 region has 15 residues. Germline V CDR1 and CDR2: SGHNT, YENEEA. CDR3 amino acids: CASSLVSSGFYEQYF. CDR3 bases: TGTGCCAGCAGCTTAGTTTCTAGCGGGTTCTACGAGCAGTACTTC. Supplemented by reference TRBV11-3 and TRBJ2-7, the full variable domain reads EAGVVQSPRYKIIEKKQPVAFWCNPISGHNTLYWYLQNLGQGPELLIRYENEEAVDDSQLPKDRFSAERLKGVDSTLKIQPAELGDSAVYLCASSLVSSGFYEQYFGPGTRLTVT.

This chain joins TRBV15 and TRBJ1-5; 7 positions match TRBD1. CDR1 and CDR2 from the germline V gene are LNHNV and YYDKDF (reference sequence). This CDR3 is 14 amino acids long. The V gene end was trimmed by 4 bases and the J gene end by 9 bases; junction bases not matched to a gene: 9. The CDR3 DNA reads TGTGCCACCAGCATGCGACAGGGTGGGAGGCCCCAGCATTTT. Protein: CATSMRQGGRPQHF.

The V gene is TRBV19, the J gene TRBJ2-3; unclear D gene. The V and J ends lost 4 bases and 2 bases respectively, with 13 bases between them. Germline CDR1 is LNHDA and CDR2 is SQIVND (reference sequence). The CDR3 runs to 15 residues. The CDR3 reads CASSNQASPTDTQYF. Written as DNA, the CDR3 is TGTGCCAGTAGTAACCAAGCGTCCCCCACAGATACGCAGTATTTT.

The V call is TRBV18, the J call TRBJ2-7; 8 bases align to TRBD1. After removal of 4 bases from V and 0 bases from J, the junction contained 5 bases not matched to a gene. Germline CDR1 KGHSH, CDR2 LQKENI. There are 15 residues in the CDR3. CDR3 DNA: TGTGCCAGCTCACAGCCGGGGACAGGCTCCTACGAGCAGTACTTC. As protein: CASSQPGTGSYEQYF.

V usage is TRBV29-1 and J usage is TRBJ1-2; 10 bases align to TRBD1. There are 15 residues in the CDR3. The germline V gene has CDR1 SQVTM and CDR2 ANQGSEA. Trimming took 7 bases from V and 5 from J; bases not matched to a gene: 13. CDR3 protein: CSAVATGGFLYGYTF. CDR3 in DNA: TGCAGCGCCGTCGCGACAGGGGGCTTCCTTTATGGCTACACCTTC.

This chain connects TRBV30 to TRBJ1-4; 11 bases align to TRBD1. This CDR3 is 16 amino acids long. J lost 0 bases, V lost 2 bases, and 2 bases had no gene match. Germline values: CDR1 GTSNPN, CDR2 SVGIG (reference sequence). For the CDR3, the DNA is TGTGCCTGGAGTCTGGGACAGGGGGCAACTAATGAAAAACTGTTTTTT. This gives the protein CAWSLGQGATNEKLFF.

This clone occurred a few times. The rearrangement links TRBV2 to TRBJ2-5; maybe TRBD2 (5 bases). V lost 8 bases to trimming and J lost 5 bases, with 6 bases between them. Germline-derived CDR1 and CDR2 are SNHLY and FYNNEI. CDR3 length: 10 residues. Written as DNA, the CDR3 is TGTGCCAGCGAGCGGGAGACCCAGTACTTC. As protein: CASERETQYF.

V usage is TRBV4-3 and J usage is TRBJ1-1, with TRBD1 identical over 8 bases. CDR1 is LGHNA and CDR2 is YSLEER in the germline V gene. V shed 2 bases, J shed 1 base, and the junction held 6 bases outside the gene matches. The CDR3 spans 16 residues. This CDR3 is CASSQFLGQENTEAFF. CDR3 nucleotide sequence: TGCGCCAGCAGCCAATTCTTGGGACAGGAGAACACTGAAGCTTTCTTT.

The J gene is TRBJ1-5, the V gene TRBV6-5; perhaps TRBD1 as D (5 bases). V was clipped by 11 bases and J by 4 bases, with 15 bases between them. The germline CDR1 and CDR2 sequences are MNHEY and SVGAGI. The CDR3 is 13 amino acids. In DNA form, the CDR3 reads TGTGCCGCGCATGACAGCCAGAATCAGCCCCAGCATTTT. Translated, it gives CAAHDSQNQPQHF.

This chain uses TRBV5-1 with TRBJ2-1; 7 bases agree with TRBD2. The CDR3 totals 15 residues. V shed 5 bases and J 11 bases; nucleotides not matched to a gene: 16. Per germline, CDR1 SGHRS and CDR2 YFSETQ. The CDR3 DNA sequence: TGCGCCAGCAGGGTAGAGCTAGCGGAGACCCGAAAGCAGTTCTTC. This gives the protein CASRVELAETRKQFF.

The chain recombines TRBV7-2 with TRBJ2-3; TRBD1 might be the D (5 bases). This CDR3 is 15 amino acids long. Germline V gives CDR1 SGHTA, CDR2 FQGNSA. Between the trimmed V and J ends, which lost 5 bases and 3 bases, there was a span of 15 bases. The CDR3 reads CASSPDRGKTDTQYF. For the CDR3, the DNA is TGTGCCAGCAGCCCCGATAGGGGTAAGACAGATACGCAGTATTTT.

This rearrangement joins TRBV2 to TRBJ2-1; no reliable D call. Germline loops: CDR1 SNHLY, CDR2 FYNNEI. V lost 5 bases and J 4 bases, leaving 6 bases between the germline ends. The CDR3 has 12 amino acids. CDR3 amino acids: CASSRSYNEQFF. For the CDR3, the DNA is TGTGCCAGCAGTAGGAGTTACAATGAGCAGTTCTTC.

The V and J genes are TRBV1 and TRBJ2-7; TRBD2, the table's D call, was not compared with the DNA. TRBV1 is a recognized pseudogene. This CDR3 spans 15 amino acids. CDR3 amino acids: CTSSQGTSGSYEQYF. CDR3 DNA sequence: TGCACCAGCAGCCAAGGGACTAGCGGCTCCTACGAGCAGTACTTC.

This sequence joins TRBV4-2 and TRBJ2-1; 9 positions agree with TRBD2. The V gene end was trimmed by 1 base and the J gene end by 2 bases; junction bases not matched to a gene: 3. The CDR3 runs to 16 residues. Germline lookup yields CDR1 LGHNA and CDR2 YNFKEQ. CDR3 residues: CASSQGAGGPYNEQFF. DNA for the CDR3: TGTGCCAGCAGCCAAGGCGCGGGAGGGCCCTACAATGAGCAGTTCTTC.

The J gene is TRBJ2-7, the V gene TRBV10-3; D may be TRBD1 (6 bases). The V end was cut by 5 bases, the J end by 5 bases, with 10 bases between. CDR1 is ENHRY, CDR2 SYGVKD, per germline. The CDR3 length is 12 residues. CDR3 residues: CAISNYRDEQYF. In DNA, the CDR3 is TGTGCCATCAGTAATTACAGGGACGAGCAGTACTTC.

This rearrangement joins TRBV11-3 to TRBJ1-1, with TRBD1 as a possible D gene (5 bases). The CDR3 is 15 amino acids. Trimming left V 5 bases short and J 1 base short, with 14 bases between. In germline, CDR1 is SGHNT, CDR2 YENEEA. The DNA of the CDR3 is TGTGCCAGCAGCCAAACCGCAGGGAAGAACACTGAAGCTTTCTTT. Amino acid sequence: CASSQTAGKNTEAFF.

The chain links TRBV14 to TRBJ2-1; 9 nucleotides align to TRBD2. Germline CDR1 SGHDN, CDR2 FVKESK. With V trimmed by 1 base and J by 10 bases, 11 bases remained unmatched. This CDR3 has 16 amino acids. As DNA, the CDR3 is TGTGCCAGCAGCCAAGGCCGGCGGGAGGGTCGCGGGGAGCAGTTCTTC. This encodes CASSQGRREGRGEQFF.

This rearrangement joins TRBV3-1 (or the pseudogene TRBV3-2) to TRBJ2-6; D is unclear. Germline V lookup: CDR1 LGHDT, CDR2 YNNKEL (reference sequence). This CDR3 region has 14 residues. The germline V and J ends were trimmed by 4 bases and 1 base, with 5 bases remaining between them. CDR3 DNA: TGTGCCAGCAGCCTTCTGTCTGGGGCCAACGTCCTGACTTTC. Its translation is CASSLLSGANVLTF.

The V gene is TRBV13, the J gene TRBJ2-6; TRBD2 matches 13 bases. The CDR3 runs to 18 residues. V lost 5 bases to trimming and J lost 4 bases; unmatched junction nucleotides: 8. Per the germline V gene, CDR1 is PRHDT and CDR2 is FYEKMQ (reference sequence). The CDR3 DNA sequence: TGTGCCAGCAGCAGGGGACTAGCGGGAATTGCCGGGGCCAACGTCCTGACTTTC. This gives the protein CASSRGLAGIAGANVLTF.

This chain links TRBV6-5 with TRBJ2-5; TRBD1 agrees at 9 bases. Germline V CDR1 and CDR2: MNHEY, SVGAGI. This CDR3 region has 14 residues. V gave up 7 bases and J gave up 5 bases; unmatched junction bases: 8. This CDR3 is CASTLQGAWETQYF. The CDR3 DNA reads TGTGCCAGCACTCTACAGGGGGCTTGGGAGACCCAGTACTTC.

This clone was seen more than once but under ten times. The CDR3 spells CASSRGDSGSYEQYF. CDR3 bases: TGCGCCAGCAGTAGGGGAGATAGCGGGAGTTACGAGCAGTACTTC. The gene calls are TRBV5-1 and TRBJ2-7; 9 nucleotides align to TRBD2. The V segment lost 5 bases and the J segment 4 bases; nucleotides outside the gene matches: 10. Germline loops: CDR1 SGHRS, CDR2 YFSETQ. CDR3 length: 15 residues.

The rearrangement uses TRBV9 and TRBJ1-3, with unresolved D. The ends were cut back, 4 bases at V and 0 bases at J, with 11 bases in the middle. The CDR3 is 15 amino acids. Germline values: CDR1 SGDLS, CDR2 YYNGEE. In DNA form, the CDR3 reads TGTGCCAGCAGCCCCCACACCGTCTCTGGAAACACCATATATTTT. Protein sequence: CASSPHTVSGNTIYF.

The chain couples TRBV5-5 to TRBJ1-4; no reliable D call. Germline V gives CDR1 SGHKS, CDR2 YYEKEE (reference sequence). V was pared by 1 base and J by 5 bases, with 9 bases between. This CDR3 region has 14 residues. CDR3 sequence: CASSLNGVNEKLFF. The CDR3 DNA reads as TGTGCCAGCAGCTTGAACGGGGTGAATGAAAAACTGTTTTTT.

This clone has a handful of counts. This sequence joins TRBV5-1 and TRBJ2-2; tentative D call: TRBD1 (5 bases). The V and J ends lost 0 bases and 1 base respectively, with 7 bases between them. From germline, CDR1 is SGHRS and CDR2 YFSETQ. The CDR3 has 15 residues. CDR3 in DNA: TGCGCCAGCAGCTTGGGACAGATGAACACCGGGGAGCTGTTTTTT. It codes for CASSLGQMNTGELFF.